Listed below are T cell receptor beta chains from one sample, sequenced in a study. MiXCR, applied by TCRdb to the 5' RACE reads, yields one record per CDR3 protein. Altogether roughly 58,000 distinct CDR3 sequences are present, less than 25% being singletons, with the ten largest covering 2.5% to 3.5%. The sequenced material came from tumor-infiltrating Tregs sorted from the breast tumor. These receptor sequences come from a female donor with breast cancer. Each CDR3 is given with its conserved first and last residue. Each record gives: CDR3 length, clone size, V gene, D gene, J gene, CDR3 DNA, CDR3 protein. A D gene is named only where the DNA matches it firmly. Rows may omit the clone size; those that give it use once, few, many or a size class.

15	many	TRBV20-1	TRBD2	TRBJ2-1	TGCAGTGCTTACACTAGCGGTCTCTCCTACAATGAGCAGTTCTTC	CSAYTSGLSYNEQFF
14	few	TRBV10-2	NA	TRBJ1-5	TGCGCCAGCTCTGGGTCGACAAACGATCAGCCCCAGCATTTT	CASSGSTNDQPQHF
14	NA	TRBV2	TRBD1	TRBJ2-7	TGTGCCAGCAGTGCCGGGACAGGGATCAACGAGCAGTACTTC	CASSAGTGINEQYF
13	NA	TRBV4-3	NA	TRBJ2-1	TGCGCCAGCAGTCAAACGAAGATGGGTGAGCAGTTCTTC	CASSQTKMGEQFF
13	NA	TRBV20-1	TRBD2	TRBJ2-1	TGCAGTGCCAACCCCCTCGGGACTAGCGGGAGGGCCTTC	CSANPLGTSGRAF
14	many	TRBV5-1	NA	TRBJ1-2	TGCGCCAGCAGCTTGGGGGGGCCAGGAGTCGGCTACACCTTC	CASSLGGPGVGYTF
17	NA	TRBV30	NA	TRBJ2-6	TGTGCCTGGATCCGGGGCAGATCCCGTTCTGGGGCCAACGTCCTGACTTTC	CAWIRGRSRSGANVLTF
15	once	TRBV9	TRBD1	TRBJ2-1	TGTGCCAGCAGCGGACAGGGGGCGAAGCACAATGAGCAGTTCTTC	CASSGQGAKHNEQFF
14	NA	TRBV5-1	NA	TRBJ1-4	TGCGCCAGCAGCTTGGCCGCCAGTGGTGAAAAACTGTTTTTT	CASSLAASGEKLFF
16	many	TRBV28	TRBD2	TRBJ2-7	TGTGCCAGCAGTGGAATCCCTTCGGCGGGAGCCGGAGAGCAGTACTTC	CASSGIPSAGAGEQYF
18	NA	TRBV24-1	NA	TRBJ2-1	TGTGCCACCAGTGACCCCCGGGAGGGACAGGGAACCTACAATGAGCAGTTCTTC	CATSDPREGQGTYNEQFF
15	NA	TRBV5-6	TRBD1	TRBJ1-2	TGTGCCAGCAGCTTGTTTCAGGGGGCATACTATGGCTACACCTTC	CASSLFQGAYYGYTF
14	few	TRBV6-2/TRBV6-3	NA	TRBJ2-1	TGTGCCACCAAAAACCCCCCCCCCTACAATGAGCAGTTCTTC	CATKNPPPYNEQFF
12	NA	TRBV6-5	NA	TRBJ2-5	TGTGCCAGCAGTTACGGAAAAGAGACCCAGTACTTC	CASSYGKETQYF
16	few	TRBV7-2	NA	TRBJ2-2	TGTGCCAGCAGCTCCTTCCGAGGGGTAAACACCGGGGAGCTGTTTTTT	CASSSFRGVNTGELFF
15	few	TRBV5-1	NA	TRBJ2-7	TGCGCCAGCAGCTTGGATGGGTATAGCTCCTACGAGCAGTACTTC	CASSLDGYSSYEQYF
13	NA	TRBV7-2	TRBD2	TRBJ2-1	TGTGCCTTTAGCGGGGGCCTAAACAATGAGCAGTTCTTC	CAFSGGLNNEQFF
17	NA	TRBV28	NA	TRBJ2-2	TGTGCCAGCAGAAAGGGACACGGGCAGCGGACCACCGGGGAGCTGTTTTTT	CASRKGHGQRTTGELFF
18	many	TRBV4-1	NA	TRBJ1-6	TGCGCCAGCAGCCAAGATAGGGGCCGGAGCTCCTATAATTCACCCCTCCACTTT	CASSQDRGRSSYNSPLHF
13	NA	TRBV6-6	NA	TRBJ1-1	TGTGCCAGCCGGCGCAAACCGAACACTGAAGCTTTCTTT	CASRRKPNTEAFF
21	few	TRBV12-3/TRBV12-4	TRBD2	TRBJ2-7	TGTGCCAGCAGTTTTCTTCCTACTCTGATGTCTAGCGGGAGGATCTCCTACGAGCAGTACTTC	CASSFLPTLMSSGRISYEQYF
13	few	TRBV7-8	NA	TRBJ1-2	TGTGCCAGCAGCTTCGTAAGGGGGGATGGCTACACCTTC	CASSFVRGDGYTF
14	once	TRBV11-2	NA	TRBJ1-4	TGTGCCTGCAGCTTAGGGGCCTGGGGTGAAAAACTGTTTTTT	CACSLGAWGEKLFF
18	few	TRBV3-1	TRBD2	TRBJ2-7	TGTGCCAGCAGCCTAGGACTAGCCGGATCCGCAGACCTGCCCGAGCAGTACTTC	CASSLGLAGSADLPEQYF
12	NA	TRBV6-5	NA	TRBJ2-3	TGTACCAGCAGTTCCTATCCAGATACGCAGTATTTT	CTSSSYPDTQYF
13	NA	TRBV12-3/TRBV12-4	TRBD1	TRBJ1-2	TGTGCCAGCAGTACCGGGACAGGGGCTGGCTACACCTTC	CASSTGTGAGYTF
15	NA	TRBV9	NA	TRBJ2-1	TGTGCCAGCAGCGCGGCCTCGGCGGGGACCGTTGGGCAGTTCTTC	CASSAASAGTVGQFF
12	NA	TRBV7-9	NA	TRBJ1-3	TGTGCCAGCAGCTCGCCCGTAAACACCATATATTTT	CASSSPVNTIYF
13	few	TRBV28	NA	TRBJ2-3	TGTGCCAGCAGTTACATCTCTACAGATACGCAGTATTTT	CASSYISTDTQYF
15	NA	TRBV10-2	NA	TRBJ2-2	TGCGCCAGCAGTGAGTTCCAGGGCGGGACCGGGGAGCTGTTTTTT	CASSEFQGGTGELFF
13	NA	TRBV20-1	NA	TRBJ2-7	TGCAGTGCTAGAGAGACAGTTGCCTACGAGCAGTACTTC	CSARETVAYEQYF
14	few	TRBV9	NA	TRBJ1-3	TGTGCCAGCAGCCCCACTACGGGAGGAAACACCATATATTTT	CASSPTTGGNTIYF
15	NA	TRBV7-8	NA	TRBJ1-6	TGTGCCAGCAGCTTATTTGTGGGGGCTGCCTCACCCCTCCACTTT	CASSLFVGAASPLHF
14	NA	TRBV5-1	NA	TRBJ1-1	TGCGCCAGCAGCTTGCTCAGCCTGAACACTGAAGCTTTCTTT	CASSLLSLNTEAFF
16	NA	TRBV24-1	NA	TRBJ2-3	TGTGCCACCAGTGGGGGGGGGCGAGAAAGCACAGATACGCAGTATTTT	CATSGGGRESTDTQYF
11	many	TRBV3-1	NA	TRBJ1-3	TGTGCCAGCAGCCAGGGAAACACCATATATTTT	CASSQGNTIYF
18	NA	TRBV4-1	TRBD2	TRBJ2-3	TGCGCCAGCAGCAAAAGCGACCCTAGCGGGGGGATCACAGATACGCAGTATTTT	CASSKSDPSGGITDTQYF
14	many	TRBV4-1	NA	TRBJ2-7	TGCGCCAGCAGCCATGCGGCCAGCGCCTACGAGCAGTACTTC	CASSHAASAYEQYF